This T cell receptor beta chain was found in a study of blood T cell repertoires in COVID-19. Study-wide context: The United States, Italy and Spain provided the acute and convalescent COVID-19 samples. Sample material is recorded as cDNA or gDNA derived from T cells, B-cell-depleted T cells, or PBMCs.

The trim removed 4 bases at V and 6 bases at J, leaving 4 bases unmatched. The CDR3 covers 15 residues. Germline loops: CDR1 LNHDA, CDR2 SQIVND (reference sequence). Sequencing was performed with immunoSEQ multiplex PCR; in TCRdb, only in-frame clones are kept and a portion is missing. The sample carries about 98,000 clones, 82% recorded once. The chain joins TRBV19 to TRBJ1-6; 9 bases are shared with TRBD1. This TCR was sampled from a man in his 70s with active or convalescent COVID-19. Sample: peripheral blood. Here the CDR3 reads CASSSGQGPNSPLHF. The CDR3 region has the DNA TGTGCCAGTAGTAGCGGACAGGGGCCTAATTCACCCCTCCACTTT.